These T cell receptor beta chains were read from a single sample in a study of immune evolution from preneoplasia to lung adenocarcinoma. Only in-frame clones appear in the TCRdb table, and some are missing; sequencing was by immunoSEQ multiplex PCR. The table records some 6,600 clones, more than 65% of them present only once. The sample comprised FFPE lung adenocarcinoma in situ tissue. The source is a person aged 60 to 80 with lung adenocarcinoma. Both conserved end residues are part of each CDR3. D genes are given only for firm matches. Clone size appears in some rows only: once, few, many, or a class for an expanded clone.

clone_size: NA; j_call: TRBJ2-5; v_call: TRBV28; d_call: NA; cdr3_nt: TGTGCCAGCGGGAGCGGCAGGGAAGGTGAGACCCAGTACTTC; cdr3_aa: CASGSGREGETQYF
clone_size: NA; j_call: TRBJ1-1; v_call: TRBV4-2; d_call: NA; cdr3_nt: TGTGCCAGCAGCCGGGATGAGGGGAACTCCTTTGAAGCTTTCTTT; cdr3_aa: CASSRDEGNSFEAFF
clone_size: few; j_call: TRBJ1-1; v_call: TRBV4-3; d_call: TRBD1; cdr3_nt: TGCGCCAGCAGCCAACTTAGGGACAGGCTTAACACTGAAGCTTTCTTT; cdr3_aa: CASSQLRDRLNTEAFF
clone_size: NA; j_call: TRBJ2-1; v_call: TRBV5-6; d_call: NA; cdr3_nt: TGTGCCAGCAGCTTGTGGGGCGGCCTACTAACCTCCTACAATGAGCAGTTCTTC; cdr3_aa: CASSLWGGLLTSYNEQFF
clone_size: once; j_call: TRBJ1-4; v_call: TRBV7-8; d_call: NA; cdr3_nt: TGTGCCAGCAGCCCAAGGCGTTCTGCTAATGAAAAACTGTTTTTT; cdr3_aa: CASSPRRSANEKLFF
clone_size: NA; j_call: TRBJ2-7; v_call: TRBV11-2; d_call: TRBD1; cdr3_nt: TGTGCCAGCAGTACCGGGACAGGGAGGACCTACGAGCAGTACTTC; cdr3_aa: CASSTGTGRTYEQYF
clone_size: NA; j_call: TRBJ1-3; v_call: TRBV6-5; d_call: NA; cdr3_nt: TGTGCCAGCAGCCCTGGGACGTCCGGAAACACCATATATTTT; cdr3_aa: CASSPGTSGNTIYF
clone_size: NA; j_call: TRBJ2-7; v_call: TRBV27; d_call: NA; cdr3_nt: TGTGCCAGCGGGCGGGGCGGAAGCTCCTACGAGCAGTACTTC; cdr3_aa: CASGRGGSSYEQYF
clone_size: NA; j_call: TRBJ1-1; v_call: TRBV25-1; d_call: TRBD1; cdr3_nt: TGTGCCAGCAGGGACGACAGGGCTGAAGCTTTCTTT; cdr3_aa: CASRDDRAEAFF
clone_size: NA; j_call: TRBJ2-7; v_call: TRBV28; d_call: NA; cdr3_nt: TGTGCCAGCAGTGGACTCCTGAGCTCCTACGAGCAGTACTTC; cdr3_aa: CASSGLLSSYEQYF
clone_size: NA; j_call: TRBJ2-3; v_call: TRBV4-1; d_call: TRBD2; cdr3_nt: TGCGCCAGCAGCTATACCCCAGGGACTAGCGGCACAGATACGCAGTATTTT; cdr3_aa: CASSYTPGTSGTDTQYF
clone_size: NA; j_call: TRBJ2-5; v_call: TRBV30; d_call: NA; cdr3_nt: TGTGCCTGGAGGGGGGACGGGGAGACCCAGTACTTC; cdr3_aa: CAWRGDGETQYF
clone_size: large; j_call: TRBJ1-6; v_call: TRBV7-3; d_call: TRBD1; cdr3_nt: TGTGCCAGCAGCTTAACCGGCCCCCGGGACAGCGGTTCACCCCTCCACTTT; cdr3_aa: CASSLTGPRDSGSPLHF
clone_size: NA; j_call: TRBJ2-3; v_call: TRBV18; d_call: NA; cdr3_nt: TGTGCCAGCTCACCACCCCGGGATACGCAGTATTTT; cdr3_aa: CASSPPRDTQYF